These T cell receptor beta chains were read from a single sample in a study of identical twins. In TCRdb, the 5' RACE reads were re-called with MiXCR into one record per CDR3 protein. The sample holds 500,000 to 600,000 distinct CDR3 sequences; 20% to 25% are singletons and the top ten take under 0.95%. A further study also used this sample, focusing on T cells expressing NK-cell markers.

Sequenced: CD4+ T cells sorted from blood. The receptors stem from a woman under 30 in good health. Both conserved end residues are part of each CDR3. The D gene is left open where the match is weak. A row's size may be missing; if present it is once, few, many or a size class.

D gene,V gene,J gene,CDR3 length,clone size,CDR3 protein,CDR3 DNA
TRBD2,TRBV10-3,TRBJ2-3,17,NA,CATAILVAGGETDTQYF,TGTGCCACGGCCATTCTGGTAGCGGGAGGAGAAACAGATACGCAGTATTTT
NA,TRBV7-2,TRBJ2-1,13,NA,CASSLSVRDEQFF,TGTGCCAGCAGCTTATCGGTTCGCGATGAGCAGTTCTTC
NA,TRBV10-3,TRBJ2-5,14,few,CATAGSQGDETQYF,TGTGCCACCGCAGGTTCTCAGGGTGACGAGACCCAGTACTTC
NA,TRBV12-3/TRBV12-4,TRBJ1-1,13,NA,CASTHSRNTEAFF,TGTGCCAGCACCCACAGTCGGAACACTGAAGCTTTCTTT
NA,TRBV6-1,TRBJ1-4,15,few,CASGLQTGTAIKLFF,TGTGCCAGTGGACTACAGACCGGGACGGCGATAAAACTGTTTTTT
NA,TRBV29-1,TRBJ1-1,13,NA,CSVPKGEGTEAFF,TGCAGCGTCCCAAAGGGGGAGGGCACTGAAGCTTTCTTT
NA,TRBV2,TRBJ2-3,13,NA,CASTERGGGTQYF,TGTGCCAGCACCGAGAGGGGGGGAGGTACGCAGTATTTT
TRBD1,TRBV10-3,TRBJ2-7,14,few,CAIRTDRSSYEQYF,TGTGCCATCAGAACGGACAGGTCATCCTACGAGCAGTACTTC
NA,TRBV6-2/TRBV6-3,TRBJ1-5,15,NA,CATDSVRWSNQPQHF,TGTGCCACCGACTCGGTCCGCTGGAGCAATCAGCCCCAGCATTTT
NA,TRBV29-1,TRBJ2-3,14,few,CSVFKGAPTDTQYF,TGCAGCGTTTTTAAAGGGGCCCCCACAGATACGCAGTATTTT
NA,TRBV10-3,TRBJ1-1,14,few,CAIIIDRMRTEAFF,TGTGCCATCATTATTGACAGGATGAGGACTGAAGCTTTCTTT
TRBD1,TRBV20-1,TRBJ2-4,15,NA,CSASGQGIAKNIQYF,TGCAGTGCTAGCGGACAGGGGATAGCCAAAAACATTCAGTACTTC